A selection of T cell receptor beta chains follows, all from one sample in a study of cytotoxic CD8 clonotypes in ibrutinib-treated CLL. Repertoires were generated with immunoSEQ multiplex PCR, while TCRdb's copy carries only in-frame clones and drops some. Here the sample spans about 49,000 clones, roughly 50% being singletons. Sequences were derived from PBMCs, sampled after 12 months of ibrutinib treatment. These receptors were taken from a human donor with chronic lymphocytic leukemia. Each CDR3 is given with its conserved first and last residue. A D gene is named only where the DNA matches it firmly. Clone size, where shown, is once, few, many, or a class for clones that have expanded.

j_call: TRBJ1-3
clone_size: once
d_call: TRBD1
v_call: TRBV5-1
cdr3_nt: TGCGCCAGCAGCTTATCCGGGACAGTCTCTGGAAACACCATATATTTT
cdr3_aa: CASSLSGTVSGNTIYF

j_call: TRBJ1-1
clone_size: .
d_call: .
v_call: TRBV5-6
cdr3_nt: TGTGCCAGCAGCTTGACCGGAGGGGTCACTGAAGCTTTCTTT
cdr3_aa: CASSLTGGVTEAFF

j_call: TRBJ1-2
clone_size: many
d_call: .
v_call: TRBV27
cdr3_nt: TGTGCCAGCTCTTTGCTGGGCACCTCGTACTATGGCTACACCTTC
cdr3_aa: CASSLLGTSYYGYTF

j_call: TRBJ1-1
clone_size: few
d_call: .
v_call: TRBV2
cdr3_nt: TGTGCCAGCAGGATGGAGACAGTGAACACTGAAGCTTTCTTT
cdr3_aa: CASRMETVNTEAFF

j_call: TRBJ1-4
clone_size: .
d_call: .
v_call: TRBV5-5
cdr3_nt: TGTGCCAGCAGCTCCGGGGGGGCAGTTGATGAAAAACTGTTTTTT
cdr3_aa: CASSSGGAVDEKLFF

j_call: TRBJ1-1
clone_size: few
d_call: .
v_call: TRBV7-3
cdr3_nt: TGTGCCAGCAGCTTATACCCCCCAGGGCCGAACACTGAAGCTTTCTTT
cdr3_aa: CASSLYPPGPNTEAFF

j_call: TRBJ2-2
clone_size: .
d_call: .
v_call: TRBV30
cdr3_nt: TGTGCCTGGAAGCCCGGAGGACCGAACACCGGGGAGCTGTTTTTT
cdr3_aa: CAWKPGGPNTGELFF

j_call: TRBJ1-4
clone_size: few
d_call: .
v_call: TRBV6-1
cdr3_nt: TGTGCCGGAGGGAGGAATGAAAAACTGTTTTTT
cdr3_aa: CAGGRNEKLFF

j_call: TRBJ2-3
clone_size: .
d_call: TRBD2
v_call: TRBV5-1
cdr3_nt: TGCGCCAGCAGCTTTGAGCGGGACACAGATACGCAGTATTTT
cdr3_aa: CASSFERDTDTQYF

j_call: TRBJ2-3
clone_size: .
d_call: TRBD1
v_call: TRBV29-1
cdr3_nt: TGCAGCGGTCAACAGGGGGCCCACACAGATACGCAGTATTTT
cdr3_aa: CSGQQGAHTDTQYF

j_call: TRBJ2-5
clone_size: .
d_call: .
v_call: TRBV5-6
cdr3_nt: TGTGCCAGCAGCTTGGGGCGGTGGGGGACCCAGTACTTC
cdr3_aa: CASSLGRWGTQYF

j_call: TRBJ2-2
clone_size: once
d_call: .
v_call: TRBV27
cdr3_nt: TGTGCCAGCAGTTCCCGGGGGAGAGGAACCGGGGAGCTGTTTTTT
cdr3_aa: CASSSRGRGTGELFF

j_call: TRBJ1-2
clone_size: .
d_call: .
v_call: TRBV27
cdr3_nt: TGTGCCAGCAGTCCTTCGGGAGGCATCGGCTACACCTTC
cdr3_aa: CASSPSGGIGYTF

j_call: TRBJ2-5
clone_size: .
d_call: .
v_call: TRBV6-1
cdr3_nt: TGTGCCAGCAGTGCGGGGCTAAAAAGGGAGACCCAGTACTTC
cdr3_aa: CASSAGLKRETQYF

j_call: TRBJ1-4
clone_size: .
d_call: .
v_call: TRBV6-1
cdr3_nt: TGTGCCAGCAGTGAAGTCGGGGGGGCTAATGAAAAACTGTTTTTT
cdr3_aa: CASSEVGGANEKLFF

j_call: TRBJ2-3
clone_size: .
d_call: .
v_call: TRBV18
cdr3_nt: TGTGCCAGCTCACATAGCGGAAACACAGATACGCAGTATTTT
cdr3_aa: CASSHSGNTDTQYF

j_call: TRBJ1-2
clone_size: .
d_call: TRBD1
v_call: TRBV11-2
cdr3_nt: TGTGCCAGCAGCTCACCGGGACAGGGAGTCTCTGGCTACACCTTC
cdr3_aa: CASSSPGQGVSGYTF

j_call: TRBJ2-7
clone_size: once
d_call: .
v_call: TRBV7-2
cdr3_nt: TGTGCCAGCAGCTGGGGGATTTACGAGCAGTACTTC
cdr3_aa: CASSWGIYEQYF

j_call: TRBJ1-4
clone_size: few
d_call: .
v_call: TRBV7-9
cdr3_nt: TGTGCCAGCAGCTTAAAAGCAACTAATGAAAAACTGTTTTTT
cdr3_aa: CASSLKATNEKLFF

j_call: TRBJ1-4
clone_size: few
d_call: TRBD1
v_call: TRBV7-9
cdr3_nt: TGTGCCAGCAGCTTTCGGACAGGAACTAATGAAAAACTGTTTTTT
cdr3_aa: CASSFRTGTNEKLFF

j_call: TRBJ2-5
clone_size: few
d_call: .
v_call: TRBV7-2
cdr3_nt: TGTGCCAGCAGCTTAGCACGGCTAGCGGAGACCCAGTACTTC
cdr3_aa: CASSLARLAETQYF

j_call: TRBJ2-5
clone_size: .
d_call: TRBD2
v_call: TRBV19
cdr3_nt: TGTGCCAGTAGTATCGGGACTAGCGGGAGAACAGGAGAGACCCAGTACTTC
cdr3_aa: CASSIGTSGRTGETQYF

j_call: TRBJ2-1
clone_size: .
d_call: .
v_call: TRBV5-1
cdr3_nt: TGCGCCAGCAGCTTAGATAACAGGGTGTGGGAGCAGTTCTTC
cdr3_aa: CASSLDNRVWEQFF

j_call: TRBJ1-3
clone_size: .
d_call: .
v_call: TRBV29-1
cdr3_nt: TGCAGCGTTCTTACCCGTCGCGGGGGAAACACCATATATTTT
cdr3_aa: CSVLTRRGGNTIYF

j_call: TRBJ2-1
clone_size: .
d_call: TRBD2
v_call: TRBV5-1
cdr3_nt: TGCGCCAGCAGCCCCCCGGGGGCGGGAGGCCGGAATGAGCAGTTCTTC
cdr3_aa: CASSPPGAGGRNEQFF

j_call: TRBJ2-7
clone_size: .
d_call: TRBD2
v_call: TRBV9
cdr3_nt: TGTGCCAGCAGCGCGGGACTAGGTTACGAGCAGTACTTC
cdr3_aa: CASSAGLGYEQYF

j_call: TRBJ2-1
clone_size: .
d_call: .
v_call: TRBV7-2
cdr3_nt: TGTGCCAGCAGCTTAGCGGTGAGGGAGCAGTTCTTC
cdr3_aa: CASSLAVREQFF

j_call: TRBJ2-5
clone_size: .
d_call: TRBD1
v_call: TRBV27
cdr3_nt: TGTGCCAGCAGTTCCGGGACAGGGTCTGCAGAGACCCAGTACTTC
cdr3_aa: CASSSGTGSAETQYF